These 7 T cell receptor beta chains originate from one sample sequenced in a study of neurological immune-mediated disorders. TCRdb re-called the 5' RACE reads with MiXCR, one entry per CDR3 protein. The sample shows about 20,000 distinct CDR3 sequences, approximately 2.5% of them seen only once. The sequenced material came from PBMCs. These receptors were obtained from a woman younger than 30 with multiple sclerosis.

This clonotype has a count of ten or more. The gene calls are TRBV20-1 and TRBJ1-5; 9 bases agree with TRBD1. Germline CDR1 DFQATT, CDR2 SNEGSKA (reference sequence). Germline trimming cut 6 bases from V and 0 bases from J; bases unmatched to any gene: 9. The CDR3 consists of 16 residues. CDR3 bases: TGCAGTGCAAACAGGGGGCGTGTTGATAGCAATCAGCCCCAGCATTTT. Translated: CSANRGRVDSNQPQHF.

This clonotype was seen many times. The chain links TRBV6-5 to TRBJ2-1, with TRBD2 matching 7 bases. The CDR3 has 14 residues. Germline assignment: CDR1 MNHEY and CDR2 SVGAGI. J lost 5 bases, V lost 4 bases, and 5 bases had no gene match. The CDR3 protein is CASSFQRGNNEQFF. For the CDR3, the DNA is TGTGCCAGCAGTTTCCAGCGGGGAAACAATGAGCAGTTCTTC.

The chain joins TRBV6-1 to TRBJ1-3; D is ambiguous. The V and J ends lost 0 bases and 4 bases respectively, with 13 bases between them. CDR1 and CDR2 from the germline V gene are MNHNS and SASEGT. The CDR3 sequence is 16 residues long. The CDR3: CASSEASAGGGNTIYF. The CDR3 DNA follows: TGTGCCAGCAGTGAAGCGAGCGCAGGAGGGGGAAACACCATATATTTT.

This clonotype came up many times. The chain recombines TRBV2 with TRBJ1-2, with a weak D call TRBD1 (5 bases). The CDR3 has 15 residues. V was trimmed by 7 bases and J by 4 bases, leaving 19 bases between them. Germline-derived CDR1 and CDR2 are SNHLY and FYNNEI. The DNA of the CDR3 is TGTGCCAGCACGAGGGGAGAACGCGAGCTCTATGGCTACACCTTC. Translated: CASTRGERELYGYTF.

This clonotype was recorded many times. The chain links TRBV12-3 or TRBV12-4 to TRBJ1-1; the match to TRBD1 covers 7 bases. J lost 6 bases, V lost 8 bases, and 9 bases had no gene match. The CDR3 runs to 13 residues. This CDR3 reads CASWIGTASEAFF. The CDR3 DNA is TGTGCCAGCTGGATAGGGACAGCTTCTGAAGCTTTCTTT.

This clonotype was seen repeatedly, ten times or more. This CDR3 reads CASAREGSTDTQYF. CDR3 coding DNA: TGTGCCAGCGCCCGGGAGGGGAGCACAGATACGCAGTATTTT. V usage is TRBV6-4 and J usage is TRBJ2-3; TRBD2 matches 8 bases. The CDR3 covers 14 residues. Germline V gives CDR1 MRHNA, CDR2 SNTAGT. V was clipped by 8 bases and J by 0 bases; unmatched bases: 4.

A note on this clonotype: Likely a read error: the CDR3 ends without its conserved phenylalanine or tryptophan. The rearrangement links TRBV29-1 to TRBJ1-1, with a possible D match to TRBD1 (5 bases). Trimming left V 7 bases short and J 7 bases short, with 10 bases between. This CDR3 has 10 residues. The germline CDR1 and CDR2 sequences are SQVTM and ANQGSEA. CDR3 nucleotide sequence: TGCAGCGGGGGGGAGGGTGAAGCTTTCTGT. Amino acid sequence: CSGGEGEAFC.